This TCR beta chain appears in the sequencing data of a study of cytomegalovirus exposure and HLA in healthy donors. Findings of the study overall: The listing of 150 to 200 TCR beta chains classed them as cytomegalovirus-associated. Rare sequences made up most TCRs, while some public TCRs were found in many donors.

Data came from immunoSEQ multiplex PCR; TCRdb stores just in-frame clones and leaves some out. The sample records 150,000 or so clones, around nine tenths being singletons. Note on this clone: Antigen specificity is unknown.

CDR3 length equals 17 residues. Trimming stripped 1 base from V and 4 bases from J, with 17 bases between. The germline CDR1 and CDR2 sequences are SGDLS and YYNGEE. Sequenced sample: PBMCs. The clonotype originates from a woman under 40 in good health and CMV-seronegative. V is TRBV9 and J is TRBJ2-2; D gene unclear. The CDR3 coding sequence is TGTGCCAGCAGCGTAAATCCCCTATCTGGTGTCACCGGGGAGCTGTTTTTT. It specifies CASSVNPLSGVTGELFF.